This entry concerns a single T cell receptor beta chain. TCRdb itself ran the RT-PCR reads through MiXCR, one entry per CDR3 protein. The data hold 650,000 to 800,000 distinct CDR3 sequences, with 13% to 15% observed a single time. The CDR3 is 13 residues long. Germline CDR1 reads SGHRS; CDR2 reads YFSETQ. V lost 3 bases and J 7 bases, leaving 12 bases between the germline ends. The chain is built from TRBV5-1 and TRBJ2-3, with D possibly TRBD1 on 6 matching bases. Sequenced sample: memory CD4+ T cells from blood. The receptor comes from a female donor in good health, serving as a healthy control. The CDR3 spells CASSSVGANTQYF. Written as DNA, the CDR3 is TGCGCCAGCAGCTCGGTGGGGGCGAATACGCAGTATTTT. Combining the CDR3 with reference TRBV5-1 and TRBJ2-3 gives the whole variable domain KAGVTQTPRYLIKTRGQQVTLSCSPISGHRSVSWYQQTPGQGLQFLFEYFSETQRNKGNFPGRFSGRQFSNSRSEMNVSTLELGDSALYLCASSSVGANTQYFGPGTRLTVL.